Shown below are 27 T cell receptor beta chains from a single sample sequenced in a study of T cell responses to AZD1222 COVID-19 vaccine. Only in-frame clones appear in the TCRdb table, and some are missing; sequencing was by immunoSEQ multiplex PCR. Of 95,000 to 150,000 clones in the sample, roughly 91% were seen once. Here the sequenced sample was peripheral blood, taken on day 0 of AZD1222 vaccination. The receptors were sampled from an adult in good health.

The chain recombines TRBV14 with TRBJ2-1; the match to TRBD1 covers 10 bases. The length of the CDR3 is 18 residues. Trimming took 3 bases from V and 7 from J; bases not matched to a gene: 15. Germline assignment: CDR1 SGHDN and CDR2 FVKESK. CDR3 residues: CASSQYPKGDRGKNEQFF. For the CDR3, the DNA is TGTGCCAGCAGCCAGTATCCTAAAGGGGACAGGGGAAAGAATGAGCAGTTCTTC.

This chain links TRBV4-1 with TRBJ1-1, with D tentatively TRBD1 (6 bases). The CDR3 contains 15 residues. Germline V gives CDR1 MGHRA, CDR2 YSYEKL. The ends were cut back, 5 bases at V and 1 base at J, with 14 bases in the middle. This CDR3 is CASSARGGENTEAFF. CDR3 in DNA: TGCGCCAGCAGCGCTCGAGGGGGGGAGAACACTGAAGCTTTCTTT.

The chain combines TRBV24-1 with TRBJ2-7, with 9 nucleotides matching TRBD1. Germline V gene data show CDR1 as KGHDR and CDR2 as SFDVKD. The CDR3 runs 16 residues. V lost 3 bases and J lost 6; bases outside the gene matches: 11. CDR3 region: CATSDLTGTGTVEQYF. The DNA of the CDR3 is TGTGCCACCAGTGATCTTACCGGGACAGGGACCGTCGAGCAGTACTTC.

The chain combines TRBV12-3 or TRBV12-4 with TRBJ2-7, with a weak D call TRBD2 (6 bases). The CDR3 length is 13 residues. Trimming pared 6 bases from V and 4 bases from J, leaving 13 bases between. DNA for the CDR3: TGTGCCAGCAGGCAAGCGGGCGGATACGAGCAGTACTTC. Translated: CASRQAGGYEQYF.

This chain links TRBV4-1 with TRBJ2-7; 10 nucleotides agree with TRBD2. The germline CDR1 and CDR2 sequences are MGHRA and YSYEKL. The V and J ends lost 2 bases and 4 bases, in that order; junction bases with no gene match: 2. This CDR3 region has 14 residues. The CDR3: CASSQTSGEYEQYF. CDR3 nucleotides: TGCGCCAGCAGCCAAACTAGCGGGGAATACGAGCAGTACTTC.

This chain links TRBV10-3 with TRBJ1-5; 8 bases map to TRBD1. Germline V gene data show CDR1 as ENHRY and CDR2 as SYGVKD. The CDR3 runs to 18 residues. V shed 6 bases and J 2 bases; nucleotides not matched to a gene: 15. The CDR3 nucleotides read TGTGCCATCAGCGCCACCCCACCGACAGGGGAGGGCAATCAGCCCCAGCATTTT. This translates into CAISATPPTGEGNQPQHF.

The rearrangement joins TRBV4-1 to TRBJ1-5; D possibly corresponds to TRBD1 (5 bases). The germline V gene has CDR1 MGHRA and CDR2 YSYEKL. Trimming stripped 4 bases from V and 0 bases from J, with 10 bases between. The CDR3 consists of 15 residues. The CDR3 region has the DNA TGCGCCAGCAGCCCTTGGGGGGATAGCAATCAGCCCCAGCATTTT. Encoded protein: CASSPWGDSNQPQHF.

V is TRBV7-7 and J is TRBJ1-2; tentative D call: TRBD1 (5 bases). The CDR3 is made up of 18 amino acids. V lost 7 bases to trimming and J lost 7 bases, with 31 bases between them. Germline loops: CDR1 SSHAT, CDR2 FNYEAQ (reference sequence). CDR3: CASTPWWGCFRELCGYTF. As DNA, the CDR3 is TGTGCCAGCACCCCGTGGTGGGGGTGTTTCCGGGAGCTATGTGGCTACACCTTC.

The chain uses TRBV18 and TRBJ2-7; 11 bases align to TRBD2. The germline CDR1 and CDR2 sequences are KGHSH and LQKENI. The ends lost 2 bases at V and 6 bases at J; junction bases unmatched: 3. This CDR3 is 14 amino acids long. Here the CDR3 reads CASSPALAGGEQYF. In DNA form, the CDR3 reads TGTGCCAGCTCACCAGCCCTAGCGGGGGGCGAGCAGTACTTC. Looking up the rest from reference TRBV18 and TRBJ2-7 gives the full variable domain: NAGVMQNPRHLVRRRGQEARLRCSPMKGHSHVYWYRQLPEEGLKFMVYLQKENIIDESGMPKERFSAEFPKEGPSILRIQQVVRGDSAAYFCASSPALAGGEQYFGPGTRLTVT.

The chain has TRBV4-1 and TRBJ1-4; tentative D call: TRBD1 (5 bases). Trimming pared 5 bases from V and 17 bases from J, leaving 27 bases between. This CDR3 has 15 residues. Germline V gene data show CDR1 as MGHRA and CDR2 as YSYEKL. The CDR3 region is CASSGMGRGVQEQFF. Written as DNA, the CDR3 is TGCGCCAGCAGCGGTATGGGCCGGGGGGTGCAGGAACAATTTTTT.

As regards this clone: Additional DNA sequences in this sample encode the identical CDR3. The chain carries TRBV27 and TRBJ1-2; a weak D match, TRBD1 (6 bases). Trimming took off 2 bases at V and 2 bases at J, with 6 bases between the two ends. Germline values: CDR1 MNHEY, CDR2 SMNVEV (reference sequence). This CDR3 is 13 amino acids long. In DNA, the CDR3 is TGTGCCAGCAGTTTAGGGGGCAACTATGGCTACACCTTC. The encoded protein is CASSLGGNYGYTF.

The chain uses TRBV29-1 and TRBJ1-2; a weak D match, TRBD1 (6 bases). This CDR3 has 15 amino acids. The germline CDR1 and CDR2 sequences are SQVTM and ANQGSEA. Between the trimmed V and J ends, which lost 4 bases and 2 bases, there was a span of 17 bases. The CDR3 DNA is TGCAGCGTTGGGGCAGGGGCGCCCTCAAACTATGGCTACACCTTC. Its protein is CSVGAGAPSNYGYTF.

CDR3 bases: TGCGCCAGCAGTGGAACAGCCACTGAAGCTTTCTTT. Translating it yields CASSGTATEAFF. This chain links TRBV10-1 with TRBJ1-1, with D hard to call. Germline values: CDR1 WNHNN, CDR2 SYGVQD (reference sequence). The CDR3 consists of 12 residues. V lost 4 bases, J lost 4 bases, and 7 bases lay in between.

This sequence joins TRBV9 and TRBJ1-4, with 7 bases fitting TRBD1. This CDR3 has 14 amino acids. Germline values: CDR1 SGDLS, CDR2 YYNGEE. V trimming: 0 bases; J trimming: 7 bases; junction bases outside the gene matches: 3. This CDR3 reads CASSVDRQGEKLFF. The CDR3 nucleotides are TGTGCCAGCAGCGTAGACCGACAGGGTGAAAAACTGTTTTTT.

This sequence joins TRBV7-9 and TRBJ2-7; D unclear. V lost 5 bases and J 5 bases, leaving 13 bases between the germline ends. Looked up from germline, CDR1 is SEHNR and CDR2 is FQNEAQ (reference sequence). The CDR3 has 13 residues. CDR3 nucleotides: TGTGCCAGCAGCATCCCAGATCGGGACGAGCAGTACTTC. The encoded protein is CASSIPDRDEQYF.

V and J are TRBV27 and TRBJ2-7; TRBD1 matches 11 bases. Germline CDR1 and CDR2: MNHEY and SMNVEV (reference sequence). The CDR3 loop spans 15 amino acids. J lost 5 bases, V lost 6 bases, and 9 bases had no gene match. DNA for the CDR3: TGTGCCAGCAGCGCAACGGACAGGGGGCTTGACGAGCAGTACTTC. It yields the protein CASSATDRGLDEQYF.

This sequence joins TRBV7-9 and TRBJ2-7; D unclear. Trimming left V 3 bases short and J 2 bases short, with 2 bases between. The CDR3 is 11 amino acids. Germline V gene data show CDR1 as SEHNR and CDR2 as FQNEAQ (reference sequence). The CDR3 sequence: CASSFTYEQYF. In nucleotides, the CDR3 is TGTGCCAGCAGCTTCACCTACGAGCAGTACTTC.

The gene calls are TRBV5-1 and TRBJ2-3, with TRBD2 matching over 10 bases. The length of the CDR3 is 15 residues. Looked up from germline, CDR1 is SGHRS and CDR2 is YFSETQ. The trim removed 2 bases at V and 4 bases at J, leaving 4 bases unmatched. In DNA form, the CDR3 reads TGCGCCAGCAGCTTAAGCGGGGGGGCCTCAGATACGCAGTATTTT. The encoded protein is CASSLSGGASDTQYF.

CDR3 amino acids: CAWSRGLSRATNEKLFF. For the CDR3, the DNA is TGTGCCTGGAGTAGAGGCCTCTCCCGTGCAACTAATGAAAAACTGTTTTTT. The chain couples TRBV30 to TRBJ1-4; D is ambiguous. The CDR3 runs to 17 residues. Per the germline V gene, CDR1 is GTSNPN and CDR2 is SVGIG (reference sequence). Deletions cut 2 bases from V and 0 bases from J, with 16 bases between.

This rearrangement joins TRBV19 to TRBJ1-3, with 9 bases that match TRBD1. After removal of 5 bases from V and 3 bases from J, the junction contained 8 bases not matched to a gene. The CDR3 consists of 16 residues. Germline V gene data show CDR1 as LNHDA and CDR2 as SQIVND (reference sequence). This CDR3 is CASSLLTGGSGNTIYF. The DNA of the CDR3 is TGTGCCAGTAGTTTACTGACAGGGGGAAGTGGAAACACCATATATTTT.

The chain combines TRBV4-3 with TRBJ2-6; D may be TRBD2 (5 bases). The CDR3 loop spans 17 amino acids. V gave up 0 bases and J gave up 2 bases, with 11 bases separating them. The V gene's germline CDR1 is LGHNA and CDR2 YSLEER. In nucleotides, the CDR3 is TGCGCCAGCAGCCAAGATGGGTCGGGGACTGGGGCCAACGTCCTGACTTTC. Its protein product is CASSQDGSGTGANVLTF.

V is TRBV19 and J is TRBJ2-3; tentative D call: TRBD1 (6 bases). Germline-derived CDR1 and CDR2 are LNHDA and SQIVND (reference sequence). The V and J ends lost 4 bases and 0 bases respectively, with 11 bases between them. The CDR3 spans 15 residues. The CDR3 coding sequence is TGTGCCAGTAGTACCAGGGGCGCCAGCACAGATACGCAGTATTTT. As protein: CASSTRGASTDTQYF.

The DNA for the CDR3 is TGTGCCAGCAGAGGTGGGGGGTATGGCTACACCTTC. Protein product: CASRGGGYGYTF. The V gene is TRBV7-9, the J gene TRBJ1-2, with a possible D match to TRBD1 (5 bases). Trimming removed 6 bases from V and 5 bases from J, with 10 bases in between. CDR3 length: 12 amino acids. Germline CDR1 SEHNR, CDR2 FQNEAQ (reference sequence).

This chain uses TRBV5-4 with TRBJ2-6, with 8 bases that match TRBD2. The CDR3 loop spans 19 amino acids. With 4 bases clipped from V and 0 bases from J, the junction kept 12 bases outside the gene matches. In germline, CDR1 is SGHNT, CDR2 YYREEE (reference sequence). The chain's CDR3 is CASSSGGRGTSSGANVLTF. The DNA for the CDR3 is TGTGCCAGCAGCAGCGGGGGAAGGGGAACGAGCTCTGGGGCCAACGTCCTGACTTTC.

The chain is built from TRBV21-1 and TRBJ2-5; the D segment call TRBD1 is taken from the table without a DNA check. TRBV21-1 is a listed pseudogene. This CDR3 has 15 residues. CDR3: CASSAHRGGGETQYF. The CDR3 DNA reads TGTGCCAGCAGCGCCCACAGGGGTGGGGGAGAGACCCAGTACTTC.

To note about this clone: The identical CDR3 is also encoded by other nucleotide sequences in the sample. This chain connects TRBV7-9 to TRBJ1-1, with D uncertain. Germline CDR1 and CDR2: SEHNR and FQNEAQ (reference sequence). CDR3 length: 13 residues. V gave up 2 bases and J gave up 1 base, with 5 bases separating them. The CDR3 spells CASSLSGNTEAFF. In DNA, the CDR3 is TGTGCCAGCAGCTTAAGTGGGAACACTGAAGCTTTCTTT. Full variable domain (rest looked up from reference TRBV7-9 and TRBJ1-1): DTGVSQNPRHKITKRGQNVTFRCDPISEHNRLYWYRQTLGQGPEFLTYFQNEAQLEKSRLLSDRFSAERPKGSFSTLEIQRTEQGDSAMYLCASSLSGNTEAFFGQGTRLTVV.

DNA of the CDR3: TGTGCCAGCAGCTTAGGCATTAGCGGGGGTTCCAATACGCAGTATTTT. It encodes CASSLGISGGSNTQYF. This chain uses TRBV7-2 with TRBJ2-3, with TRBD2 matching over 9 bases. V shed 1 base and J 7 bases; nucleotides not matched to a gene: 9. Germline-derived CDR1 and CDR2 are SGHTA and FQGNSA. CDR3 size: 16 residues.